Listed below are T cell receptor beta chains from one sample, sequenced in a study of blood T cell repertoires in COVID-19. TCRdb keeps only in-frame clones here, not all; method: immunoSEQ multiplex PCR. Of about 210,000 clones listed, around 80% were seen once; the top ten hold approximately 7.2%. The sequenced sample was peripheral blood. Source of these receptors: an older woman with acute or convalescent COVID-19. The CDR3 runs from the conserved cysteine through the conserved F or W. A D gene is named only where the DNA matches it firmly. Part of the rows lack a size; the others show once, few, many or a class for expanded clones.

d_gene,v_gene,j_gene,abundance,CDR3aa,CDR3nt
.,TRBV20-1,TRBJ1-2,.,CSASQGNYGYTF,TGCAGTGCTAGTCAGGGCAACTATGGCTACACCTTC
.,TRBV19,TRBJ2-6,.,CASSMIGVRGANVLTF,TGTGCCAGTAGTATGATCGGGGTACGGGGGGCCAACGTCCTGACTTTC
.,TRBV7-9,TRBJ2-7,few,CASSPLLIDEQYF,TGTGCCAGCAGCCCCCTTCTTATTGACGAGCAGTACTTC
.,TRBV6-5,TRBJ1-3,.,CASYRSSGNTIYF,TGTGCCAGCTACAGGTCCTCTGGAAACACCATATATTTT
.,TRBV7-9,TRBJ2-5,.,CASSLPPQETQYF,TGTGCCAGCAGCTTACCTCCCCAAGAGACCCAGTACTTC
.,TRBV9,TRBJ2-4,few,CASSVDPGAASAKNIQYF,TGTGCCAGCAGCGTAGATCCGGGAGCCGCCTCGGCCAAAAACATTCAGTACTTC
.,TRBV12-3/TRBV12-4,TRBJ1-1,.,CASSFAGNTEAFF,TGTGCCAGCAGTTTCGCAGGGAACACTGAAGCTTTCTTT
.,TRBV30,TRBJ2-7,few,CAWSRTAQGTEQYF,TGTGCCTGGAGCCGAACCGCACAGGGTACCGAGCAGTACTTC
.,TRBV10-3,TRBJ2-7,few,CAINPTGSLTEQYF,TGTGCCATCAACCCGACAGGCTCTTTGACCGAGCAGTACTTC
TRBD2,TRBV6-6,TRBJ2-2,.,CASSLRGALDGELFF,TGTGCCAGCAGTTTGCGGGGGGCCTTAGACGGGGAGCTGTTTTTT
TRBD1,TRBV18,TRBJ1-6,.,CASSPRQGDSPLHF,TGTGCCAGCTCACCTCGACAGGGGGATTCACCCCTCCACTTT
TRBD1,TRBV6-4,TRBJ2-2,.,CASSARPGQVGNTGELFF,TGTGCCAGCAGTGCCCGTCCCGGACAGGTTGGTAACACCGGGGAGCTGTTTTTT
.,TRBV30,TRBJ1-2,few,CAWSSQAGGRGGYTF,TGTGCCTGGAGTTCACAGGCGGGGGGCCGTGGTGGCTACACCTTC
TRBD1,TRBV30,TRBJ2-7,.,CAWSVPRTGDPYEQYF,TGTGCCTGGAGTGTCCCTCGAACAGGGGATCCCTACGAGCAGTACTTC
.,TRBV6-5,TRBJ2-1,.,CASSYGGSYNEQFF,TGTGCCAGCAGTTATGGGGGGTCCTACAATGAGCAGTTCTTC
TRBD2,TRBV9,TRBJ2-1,.,CASSVVPRTSGGRDEQFF,TGTGCCAGCAGCGTAGTCCCGAGGACTAGCGGGGGGCGAGATGAGCAGTTCTTC
.,TRBV4-1,TRBJ1-2,.,CASSQSDYGYTF,TGCGCCAGCAGCCAATCGGACTATGGCTACACCTTC
.,TRBV11-2,TRBJ2-7,.,CASRHGIPNFGSYEQYF,TGTGCCAGCAGGCACGGGATCCCCAATTTCGGATCCTACGAGCAGTACTTC
.,TRBV6-2/TRBV6-3,TRBJ2-7,.,CASSLEVFRYEQYF,TGTGCCAGCAGCCTAGAAGTCTTCCGTTACGAGCAGTACTTC
TRBD1,TRBV5-1,TRBJ1-1,.,CASSPDRTTNTEAFF,TGCGCCAGCAGCCCGGACAGGACAACTAACACTGAAGCTTTCTTT
TRBD2,TRBV27,TRBJ2-1,.,CASSRPGTSGGANEQFF,TGTGCCAGCAGTCGTCCCGGGACTAGCGGGGGGGCCAATGAGCAGTTCTTC
TRBD1,TRBV5-1,TRBJ1-5,.,CASSVGGYSNQPQHF,TGCGCCAGCAGCGTAGGGGGCTATAGCAATCAGCCCCAGCATTTT
TRBD1,TRBV7-2,TRBJ1-2,once,CASSPYRGRNYGYTF,TGTGCCAGCAGCCCCTACAGGGGGCGGAACTATGGCTACACCTTC
TRBD2,TRBV11-3,TRBJ2-1,.,CASSLAHGGAYNEQFF,TGTGCCAGCAGCTTAGCTCACGGGGGGGCCTACAATGAGCAGTTCTTC
.,TRBV6-6,TRBJ2-6,.,CASRQFSGANVLTF,TGTGCCAGCAGGCAGTTCTCTGGGGCCAACGTCCTGACTTTC
.,TRBV6-2/TRBV6-3,TRBJ2-6,.,CASSYRGSGANVLTF,TGTGCCAGCAGTTATCGGGGGTCTGGGGCCAACGTCCTGACTTTC
.,TRBV7-2,TRBJ2-7,few,CASSRDWQTYEQYF,TGTGCCAGCAGCCGGGACTGGCAAACCTACGAGCAGTACTTC
TRBD1,TRBV3-1/TRBV3-2,TRBJ1-1,.,CASSQSFGQGVAFF,TGTGCCAGCAGCCAATCGTTTGGACAGGGTGTAGCTTTCTTT
.,TRBV10-3,TRBJ2-2,.,CAISEDLATGELFF,TGTGCCATCAGTGAAGACTTGGCGACCGGGGAGCTGTTTTTT
.,TRBV5-6,TRBJ1-2,once,CASTPGGEDYGYTF,TGTGCCAGCACCCCTGGAGGGGAGGACTATGGCTACACCTTC
.,TRBV7-8,TRBJ2-3,.,CASILNSRTDTQYF,TGTGCCAGCATTTTGAACTCCCGCACAGATACGCAGTATTTT
TRBD1,TRBV7-2,TRBJ2-4,.,CASSLAPPFGQGTGAKNIQYF,TGTGCCAGCAGCTTAGCTCCCCCCTTCGGACAGGGGACGGGAGCCAAAAACATTCAGTACTTC
TRBD1,TRBV5-4,TRBJ1-6,.,CASSLGGQGGAPLHF,TGTGCCAGCAGCTTGGGGGGACAGGGAGGGGCACCCCTCCACTTT